This TCR beta chain is from a study of cytomegalovirus exposure and HLA in healthy donors. This CDR3 comprises 13 residues. CDR1 MNHEY and CDR2 SMNVEV come from the germline V gene (reference sequence). Trimming shortened V by 6 bases and J by 10 bases, and 13 bases separated the two germline ends. Findings and caveats of the study: Later analysis reportedly placed an Asian-associated ancestry cluster below the roughly 700-donor mean in N-insertions.

Of note for this clone: Its antigen is not known.

Primers for the PCR totalled 60 Vbeta and 13 Jbeta. Sequencing used immunoSEQ multiplex PCR; TCRdb keeps in-frame clones, though not all of them. The sample consists of tens of thousands of clones, around nine tenths of them appearing once. The sequence derives from a man aged 30 to 39 in good health and CMV-seropositive. The chain has TRBV27 and TRBJ1-6; D not certain. Sequenced: PBMCs. DNA for the CDR3: TGTGCCAGCAGACTTTTGACATACTCACCCCTCCACTTT. Protein sequence: CASRLLTYSPLHF.